This TCR beta chain was captured in a study of technical replicates of blood from a few donors. Generated by immunoSEQ multiplex PCR, the TCRdb table keeps only in-frame clones and is missing some. Of 80,000 to 90,000 clones in the sample, about 94% are singletons; the top ten hold roughly 0.25%. V dropped 4 bases and J dropped 7; count of bases not matched to a gene: 10. Germline values: CDR1 SGHRS, CDR2 YFSETQ. The CDR3 runs to 15 residues. This TCR was sampled from a human donor in good health. V gene TRBV5-1 combines with J gene TRBJ1-4, with 7 bases that match TRBD1. Sequenced: T cells isolated from PBMCs. The DNA of the CDR3 is TGCGCCAGCAGCCTGTACAGGGGAAGTCGTGAAAAACTGTTTTTT. Protein: CASSLYRGSREKLFF.